This TCR beta chain was obtained from a study of tumor-infiltrating lymphocytes in primary liver carcinoma. Findings and caveats of the study: The use of bulk unsorted samples meant that CD4+ and CD8+ repertoires were not compared. Pairs comparing tumor with adjacent tissue or blood overlapped less than pairs drawn from tumor regions.

In addition to blood RNA drawn from unsorted whole blood, germline DNA was extracted. An approximately 4-milliliter peripheral blood sample was collected before surgery. Using a constant-region primer together with ProtoScript II reverse transcriptase, TCR beta cDNA was made from 450 to 600 ng of total RNA. TCR beta libraries came from three nested multiplex PCR rounds using slightly modified ARM-PCR. TCRdb passed the multiplex PCR reads through MiXCR, listing each CDR3 protein once. The top ten clones hold approximately 9% of a sample with approximately 300,000 distinct CDR3 sequences, less than 75% of them seen once. About this clonotype itself: The antigen remains unidentified.

The sequenced material came from peripheral blood. The clonotype comes from a man in his forties with primary liver carcinoma and hepatitis B virus infection.

CDR3 coding DNA: TGTGCCAGCAGCTTGGAGGTACAAGAGATCCAATACTTC. Amino acid sequence: CASSLEVQEIQYF. The chain couples TRBV11-1 to TRBJ2-5; possible D gene TRBD2, 5 bases. CDR1 is SGHAT, CDR2 FQDESV, per germline (reference sequence). Between the trimmed V and J ends, which lost 3 bases and 14 bases, there was a span of 19 bases. The CDR3 covers 13 residues.